These 26 T cell receptor beta chains share one sample of origin, sequenced in a study of a mutant IDH1 vaccine in newly diagnosed glioma. Sequencing was performed with immunoSEQ multiplex PCR; in TCRdb, only in-frame clones are kept and a portion is missing. The sample has roughly 34,000 clones, over 75% seen once. Antigen specificity for these receptors is unknown. As for time point: week 47, end of study. Every vaccination contained 300 ug of the mutant IDH1 20-mer peptide and was paired with topical imiquimod. Sequenced here: PBMCs, sampled from a glioma patient whose treatment included an IDH1 peptide vaccine. These receptors originate from a woman between 40 and 55 years old with glioma.

The rearrangement joins TRBV10-2 to TRBJ1-1; 8 bases map to TRBD1. The trim removed 0 bases at V and 7 bases at J, leaving 7 bases unmatched. The CDR3 has 15 residues. The germline CDR1 and CDR2 sequences are WSHSY and SAAADI. CDR3 loop: CASSESTDRVREAFF. The CDR3, as DNA: TGCGCCAGCAGTGAGTCGACGGACAGGGTACGTGAAGCTTTCTTT.

The chain joins TRBV9 to TRBJ2-3; D might be TRBD1 (6 bases). V gave up 0 bases and J gave up 2 bases, with 16 bases separating them. The CDR3 contains 17 residues. CDR1 and CDR2 (germline): SGDLS, YYNGEE. In nucleotides, the CDR3 is TGTGCCAGCAGCGTAGGTATCATCCAGGGGAACACAGATACGCAGTATTTT. This translates into CASSVGIIQGNTDTQYF.

The V gene is TRBV7-8, the J gene TRBJ2-5, with 10 bases that match TRBD1. The CDR3 length is 15 residues. V was clipped by 5 bases and J by 1 base; unmatched bases: 4. Germline V gene data show CDR1 as SGHVS and CDR2 as FQNEAQ. The CDR3 region is CASSPDRGLQETQYF. In DNA form, the CDR3 reads TGTGCCAGCAGCCCCGACAGGGGGCTCCAAGAGACCCAGTACTTC.

The J gene is TRBJ2-5, the V gene TRBV5-1; tentative D call: TRBD2 (6 bases). CDR1 is SGHRS, CDR2 YFSETQ, per germline. The CDR3 totals 15 residues. Trimming pared 3 bases from V and 4 bases from J, leaving 16 bases between. In DNA form, the CDR3 reads TGCGCCAGCAGCTCTGCGGGACTCATAAGAGAGACCCAGTACTTC. Protein sequence: CASSSAGLIRETQYF.

J is TRBJ1-5 and V is TRBV19, with a possible D match to TRBD1 (5 bases). Deletions cut 5 bases from V and 4 bases from J, with 12 bases between. The CDR3 is made up of 14 amino acids. CDR1 and CDR2 (germline): LNHDA, SQIVND (reference sequence). Here the CDR3 reads CASSYTWGNQPQHF. Written as DNA, the CDR3 is TGTGCCAGTAGTTATACTTGGGGGAATCAGCCCCAGCATTTT.

V gene TRBV29-1 combines with J gene TRBJ2-7; unclear D gene. Deletions cut 5 bases from V and 4 bases from J, with 15 bases between. Germline V gene lookup returns CDR1 SQVTM and CDR2 ANQGSEA. The CDR3 covers 13 residues. This CDR3 reads CSVSRPDRYEQYF. The CDR3 DNA is TGCAGCGTTTCCCGCCCGGACCGTTACGAGCAGTACTTC.

This rearrangement joins TRBV5-6 to TRBJ1-2, with 8 nucleotides matching TRBD1. V dropped 1 base and J dropped 4; count of bases not matched to a gene: 6. CDR3 length: 15 residues. Germline V gene sequence: CDR1 SGHDT, CDR2 YYEEEE. The CDR3 region has the DNA TGTGCCAGCAGCTTGAGAGACAGGGGAAGCTATGGCTACACCTTC. Translating it yields CASSLRDRGSYGYTF.

V usage is TRBV5-1 and J usage is TRBJ1-6; TRBD1 aligns across 7 bases. Germline V gene lookup returns CDR1 SGHRS and CDR2 YFSETQ. The CDR3 loop spans 16 amino acids. V was clipped by 0 bases and J by 6 bases; unmatched bases: 6. CDR3 bases: TGCGCCAGCAGCTTGGAGGCCGGGACAGCTAATTCACCCCTCCACTTT. The encoded protein is CASSLEAGTANSPLHF.

The chain recombines TRBV5-6 with TRBJ1-5; D unclear. Germline values: CDR1 SGHDT, CDR2 YYEEEE. CDR3 size: 13 residues. V was pared by 2 bases and J by 7 bases, with 10 bases between. CDR3 sequence: CASSFSRTQPQHF. The CDR3 DNA is TGTGCCAGCAGCTTTTCACGCACCCAGCCCCAGCATTTT.

DNA for the CDR3: TGTGCCAGCACCTACGATGAGGCGCAGTATTTT. Its translation: CASTYDEAQYF. The chain employs TRBV2 and TRBJ2-3; D is unclear. Germline CDR1 and CDR2: SNHLY and FYNNEI. The CDR3 length is 11 residues. V lost 7 bases and J 10 bases, leaving 12 bases between the germline ends.

The chain combines TRBV5-8 with TRBJ1-3, with D possibly TRBD1 on 6 matching bases. CDR1 SGHTS and CDR2 YDEGEE come from the germline V gene. Trimming left V 2 bases short and J 7 bases short, with 10 bases between. The CDR3 is made up of 13 amino acids. DNA of the CDR3: TGTGCCAGCAGCTTACAGGGACGGAACACCATATATTTT. It translates to CASSLQGRNTIYF.

The chain combines TRBV28 with TRBJ1-4; no clear D. Trimming stripped 3 bases from V and 10 bases from J, with 6 bases between. The CDR3 totals 11 residues. Per the germline V gene, CDR1 is MDHEN and CDR2 is SYDVKM. DNA for the CDR3: TGTGCCAGCAGTTTTAGAGGAAAACTGTTTTTT. Translated: CASSFRGKLFF.

The CDR3 coding sequence is TGTGCCAGCAGTTTAGACGGGAGACGTTACGAGCAGTACTTC. Protein sequence: CASSLDGRRYEQYF. This chain uses TRBV27 with TRBJ2-7; maybe TRBD2 (6 bases). The ends were cut back, 2 bases at V and 4 bases at J, with 12 bases in the middle. The CDR3 is 14 residues long. Germline V CDR1 and CDR2: MNHEY, SMNVEV (reference sequence).

V and J are TRBV6-5 and TRBJ1-1, with a weak D call TRBD1 (6 bases). Germline CDR1 is MNHEY and CDR2 is SVGAGI. The CDR3 loop spans 13 amino acids. Trimming took off 5 bases at V and 1 base at J, with 8 bases between the two ends. For the CDR3, the DNA is TGTGCCAGCAGTCCACAGGGGAACACTGAAGCTTTCTTT. Protein: CASSPQGNTEAFF.

The chain couples TRBV27 to TRBJ1-6, with D unclear. The V gene lost 6 bases and the J gene lost 9 bases, with 15 bases spanning the gap. The CDR3 covers 14 residues. Germline values: CDR1 MNHEY, CDR2 SMNVEV (reference sequence). The CDR3 nucleotides read TGTGCCAGCAGGACGGGAGTATTAAGTTCACCCCTCCACTTT. Its protein is CASRTGVLSSPLHF.

The chain links TRBV7-9 to TRBJ1-5; no clear D gene. The CDR3 is 12 residues long. Trimming removed 0 bases at V and 11 bases at J, with 8 bases between. Germline lookup yields CDR1 SEHNR and CDR2 FQNEAQ (reference sequence). The CDR3: CASSLAQSAQHF. DNA of the CDR3: TGTGCCAGCAGCTTAGCACAGTCGGCCCAGCATTTT.

The V call is TRBV18, the J call TRBJ2-2; 9 bases fit TRBD1. Germline values: CDR1 KGHSH, CDR2 LQKENI. The CDR3 sequence is 18 residues long. The V and J ends lost 2 bases and 5 bases, in that order; junction bases with no gene match: 12. CDR3 sequence: CASSPIIPGQGRTGELFF. The CDR3 DNA reads TGTGCCAGCTCACCAATCATTCCGGGACAGGGCCGAACCGGGGAGCTGTTTTTT.

DNA for the CDR3: TGTGCCAGCAGCCTCACTAGCGGGAGTTACAATGAGCAGTTCTTC. This codes for CASSLTSGSYNEQFF. The chain uses TRBV6-4 and TRBJ2-1, with TRBD2 identical over 11 bases. The trim removed 6 bases at V and 4 bases at J, leaving 5 bases unmatched. This CDR3 comprises 15 residues. From germline, CDR1 is MRHNA and CDR2 SNTAGT.

CDR3 sequence (DNA): TGTGCCAGCAGCTTATCAACCCAGGACAGTAGGTTTAACTATGGCTACACCTTC. It encodes CASSLSTQDSRFNYGYTF. The chain is built from TRBV7-9 and TRBJ1-2, with D maybe TRBD1 (6 bases). The CDR3 runs to 18 residues. The germline V and J ends were trimmed by 2 bases and 1 base, with 20 bases remaining between them. Germline V gives CDR1 SEHNR, CDR2 FQNEAQ (reference sequence).

CDR3 sequence reads: CASTIGSREQYF. The CDR3 DNA reads as TGTGCCAGCACTATAGGGTCAAGAGAGCAGTACTTC. J is TRBJ2-7 and V is TRBV6-1; no clear D gene. Germline V CDR1 and CDR2: MNHNS, SASEGT. The CDR3 has 12 amino acids. The V and J ends lost 7 bases and 7 bases respectively, with 14 bases between them.

The CDR3 spells CASSLGGGEQFF. CDR3 DNA: TGTGCCAGCAGCTTGGGGGGGGGTGAGCAGTTCTTC. This chain links TRBV5-4 with TRBJ2-1, with 7 bases lining up with TRBD2. The CDR3 covers 12 residues. CDR1 SGHNT and CDR2 YYREEE come from the germline V gene (reference sequence). V shed 0 bases and J 9 bases; nucleotides not matched to a gene: 0.

The rearrangement links TRBV4-3 to TRBJ1-4, with D possibly matching TRBD1 (5 bases). The germline V gene encodes CDR1 LGHNA and CDR2 YSLEER. The CDR3 is 13 amino acids. Trimming pared 4 bases from V and 8 bases from J, leaving 11 bases between. This chain's CDR3 is CASSPHDSEKLFF. The CDR3 DNA reads as TGCGCCAGCAGCCCACATGACAGCGAAAAACTGTTTTTT.

The chain employs TRBV19 and TRBJ2-3; 10 bases line up with TRBD2. After removal of 4 bases from V and 1 base from J, the junction contained 5 bases not matched to a gene. CDR3 length: 16 amino acids. Germline loops: CDR1 LNHDA, CDR2 SQIVND (reference sequence). CDR3 DNA: TGTGCCAGTAGTAATCCTAGCGGGAGAGGCACAGATACGCAGTATTTT. This encodes CASSNPSGRGTDTQYF.

This chain uses TRBV5-4 with TRBJ1-1; maybe TRBD1 (5 bases). The CDR3 consists of 15 residues. V lost 4 bases and J lost 4, with 17 bases in between. Germline CDR1 SGHNT, CDR2 YYREEE (reference sequence). In nucleotides, the CDR3 is TGTGCCAGCAGCCTCGGGCAGGGATATCCCACTGAAGCTTTCTTT. It yields the protein CASSLGQGYPTEAFF.

The CDR3 here is CASSPRDEQFF. The CDR3 DNA reads as TGTGCCAGCTCACCAAGGGATGAGCAGTTCTTC. The chain joins TRBV18 to TRBJ2-1; D gene uncertain. This CDR3 is built from 11 residues. Trimming removed 2 bases from V and 8 bases from J, with 4 bases in between. Germline lookup yields CDR1 KGHSH and CDR2 LQKENI.

The gene calls are TRBV18 and TRBJ2-7; 12 nucleotides match TRBD2. The CDR3 is made up of 16 amino acids. Trimming cost V 3 bases and J 0 bases; bases outside gene matches: 3. Germline CDR1 and CDR2: KGHSH and LQKENI. CDR3 bases: TGTGCCAGCTCACCGACTAGCGGGGGTAGCTCCTACGAGCAGTACTTC. Protein: CASSPTSGGSSYEQYF.